Listed here is a single T cell receptor beta chain. It lacks a known antigen. Base-call qualities are not available, and no considerably larger clone is one nucleotide away. These data belong to a study of T cell responses to AZD1222 COVID-19 vaccine (dated by TCRdb to about 2021). As for the study more broadly: Because spike-specific TCR depth and breadth did not differ between the two schedules, AZD1222 recipients who got a second dose at roughly 4 weeks were pooled with those who got a second dose at roughly 12 weeks. Trial participants were enrolled into age subgroups of 18-55, 56-69 and 70-plus years, which contained roughly 140, 27 and 60 TCR-sequenced participants, respectively. TCR sequencing was performed for 230 to 250 trial participants, of whom 200 to 210 were given two doses of AZD1222 and around 25 were given two doses of MenACWY control vaccine. On the study overall, not on this receptor specifically: Spike-specific TCR breadth and depth rose significantly after two AZD1222 doses compared with day 0 and with MenACWY recipients. Participants were mostly white British, with more females than males. The authors suggested clonal diversity may have been underestimated. Conclusions about previously exposed vaccinees are limited because only a handful of AZD1222 recipients were SARS-CoV-2 seropositive at baseline. The 56-69-year group was small, and its depth increase did not reach significance, likely because of low power. Because no day 14 peak-response samples were available, the repertoires could be characterized only after the peak T cell response. CD4 TCRs associated with the vaccine covered the entire spike protein, and the dominant responses were in regions 160-218 and 743-854. Epitopes outside the regions mutated in the B.1.351 and B.1.1.7 variants were reportedly recognized by nearly half of the unique spike-specific TCRs.

Read against the paper, the sample's time point label means: baseline before first vaccination. Vaccinee samples were obtained from the UK trials COV001 and COV002, which included a single-blind randomized controlled phase 2/3 trial of AZD1222 (ChAdOx1 nCoV-19) in healthy adults. For TCRbeta chain sequencing, PBMC samples from trial participants were taken at day 0 and at day 28 after the second dose. The CDR3 sequence holds 15 residues, the cysteine and phenylalanine included. Of all the DNA, just the CDR3 is kept, 45 bases in frame from base 1. Deletion took 0 bases off V and 5 bases off J, with a span of 11 bases between the germline ends. The CDR3 regions of human TCRbeta chains were analyzed by immunosequencing. In the source study's methods: TCRs in the repertoires were matched against a reference library of SARS-CoV-2-specific TCRs that had been generated with the MIRA antigen-specificity platform. Breadth was defined as the fraction of unique TCRs that were SARS-CoV-2-associated. Depth was defined as the fraction of total T cells that were SARS-CoV-2-associated. Each spike-specific TCR was assigned to its reactive spike region and to a CD4 or CD8 class using the MIRA data. Log10-transformed breadth and depth values were compared by one-way ANOVA with Sidak's multiple comparisons tests. The table was pulled from immuneACCESS by TCRdb, which kept in-frame rearrangements only. Such tables lose some clones; where checked, under half of the loss comes from unresolved V genes, and the rest has no known cause. The V and J calls and the clone size are those of that table, but D and trimming were determined from the DNA. For this sample the table gives around 99,000 clones, of which approximately 91% were detected only once. Roughly 7% of the sample is in the top ten clones.

This clonotype was sampled from an adult in good health. Sequenced material: peripheral blood, taken on day 0 of AZD1222 vaccination. The sequence is built from TRBV23-1 and TRBJ2-1; the D gene is unclear. TRBV23-1 is sorted into the ORF group, with uncertain function. The base sequence is TGCGCCAGCAGTCAATCGGTGTCCAGAGACAATGAGCAGTTCTTC. This is translated as CASSQSVSRDNEQFF.